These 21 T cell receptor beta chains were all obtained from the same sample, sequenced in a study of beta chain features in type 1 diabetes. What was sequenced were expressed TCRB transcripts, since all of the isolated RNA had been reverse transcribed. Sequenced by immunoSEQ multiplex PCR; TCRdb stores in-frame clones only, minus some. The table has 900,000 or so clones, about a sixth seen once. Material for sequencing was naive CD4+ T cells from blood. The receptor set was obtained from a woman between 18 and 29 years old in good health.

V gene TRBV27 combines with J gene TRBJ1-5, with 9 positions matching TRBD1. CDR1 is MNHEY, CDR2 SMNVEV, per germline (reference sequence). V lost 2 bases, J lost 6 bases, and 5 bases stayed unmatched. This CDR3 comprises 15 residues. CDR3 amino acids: CASSLRQGVGQPQHF. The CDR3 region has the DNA TGTGCCAGCAGTTTAAGACAGGGGGTGGGTCAGCCCCAGCATTTT.

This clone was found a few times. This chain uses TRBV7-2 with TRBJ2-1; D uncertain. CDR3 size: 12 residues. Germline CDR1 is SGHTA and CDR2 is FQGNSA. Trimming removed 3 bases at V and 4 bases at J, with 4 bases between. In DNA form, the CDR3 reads TGTGCCAGCAGCTTCGTATACAATGAGCAGTTCTTC. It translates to CASSFVYNEQFF.

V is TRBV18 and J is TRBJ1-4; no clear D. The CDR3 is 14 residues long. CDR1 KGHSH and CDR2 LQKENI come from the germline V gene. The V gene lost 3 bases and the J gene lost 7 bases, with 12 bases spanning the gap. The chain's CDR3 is CASSPGRRGEKLFF. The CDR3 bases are TGTGCCAGCTCACCTGGACGGCGGGGTGAAAAACTGTTTTTT.

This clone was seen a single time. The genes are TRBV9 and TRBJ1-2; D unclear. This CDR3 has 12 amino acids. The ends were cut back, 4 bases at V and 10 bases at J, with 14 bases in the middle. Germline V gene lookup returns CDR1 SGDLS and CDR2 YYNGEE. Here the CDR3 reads CASSLASGDYTF. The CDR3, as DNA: TGTGCCAGCAGCTTAGCCTCCGGAGACTACACCTTC.

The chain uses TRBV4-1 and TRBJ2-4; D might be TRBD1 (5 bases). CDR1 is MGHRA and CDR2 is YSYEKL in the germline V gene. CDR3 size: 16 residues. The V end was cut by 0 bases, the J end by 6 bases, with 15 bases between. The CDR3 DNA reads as TGCGCCAGCAGCCAAGATCCGGCAGGGCCACCAAACATTCAGTACTTC. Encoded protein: CASSQDPAGPPNIQYF.

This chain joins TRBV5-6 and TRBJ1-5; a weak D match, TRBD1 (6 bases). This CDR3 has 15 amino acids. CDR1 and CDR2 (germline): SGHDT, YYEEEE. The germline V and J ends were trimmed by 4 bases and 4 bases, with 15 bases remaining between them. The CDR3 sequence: CASSGGTGSNQPQHF. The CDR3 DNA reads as TGTGCCAGCAGCGGAGGAACAGGGTCTAATCAGCCCCAGCATTTT. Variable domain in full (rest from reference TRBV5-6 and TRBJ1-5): DAGVTQSPTHLIKTRGQQVTLRCSPKSGHDTVSWYQQALGQGPQFIFQYYEEEERQRGNFPDRFSGHQFPNYSSELNVNALLLGDSALYLCASSGGTGSNQPQHFGDGTRLSIL.

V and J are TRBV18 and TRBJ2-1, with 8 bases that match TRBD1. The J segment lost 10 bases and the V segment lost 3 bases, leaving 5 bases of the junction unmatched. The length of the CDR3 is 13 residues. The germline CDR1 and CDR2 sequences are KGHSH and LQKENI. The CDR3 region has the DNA TGTGCCAGCTCACCGCGTCAGGGGGCCGAGCAGTTCTTC. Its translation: CASSPRQGAEQFF.

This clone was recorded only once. The CDR3 nucleotides read TGTGCCAGCAGCGTAGAAGGGGCAGGGCTCCTAGTGGGCACCGGGGAGCTGTTTTTT. Protein product: CASSVEGAGLLVGTGELFF. The chain combines TRBV9 with TRBJ2-2, with D tentatively TRBD1 (5 bases). In germline, CDR1 is SGDLS, CDR2 YYNGEE. The CDR3 consists of 19 residues. V was shortened by 0 bases and J by 4 bases, with 22 bases between the two germline ends.

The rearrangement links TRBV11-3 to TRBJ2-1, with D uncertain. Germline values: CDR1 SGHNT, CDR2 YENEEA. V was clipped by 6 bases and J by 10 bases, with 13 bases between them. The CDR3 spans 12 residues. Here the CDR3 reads CASSYHSTEQFF. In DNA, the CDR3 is TGTGCCAGCAGTTACCACAGTACGGAGCAGTTCTTC.

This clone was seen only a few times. The CDR3 sequence: CASSTGQGAARELFF. The CDR3 DNA reads TGTGCCAGTAGTACAGGACAGGGGGCAGCTAGGGAGCTGTTTTTT. The rearrangement joins TRBV19 to TRBJ2-2; 11 nucleotides line up with TRBD1. Unmatched junction bases numbered 7, after V lost 4 bases and J lost 9 bases. The length of the CDR3 is 15 residues. CDR1 is LNHDA, CDR2 SQIVND, per germline (reference sequence). The entire variable domain, with the rest obtained from reference TRBV19 and TRBJ2-2, is as follows: DGGITQSPKYLFRKEGQNVTLSCEQNLNHDAMYWYRQDPGQGLRLIYYSQIVNDFQKGDIAEGYSVSREKKESFPLTVTSAQKNPTAFYLCASSTGQGAARELFFGEGSRLTVL.

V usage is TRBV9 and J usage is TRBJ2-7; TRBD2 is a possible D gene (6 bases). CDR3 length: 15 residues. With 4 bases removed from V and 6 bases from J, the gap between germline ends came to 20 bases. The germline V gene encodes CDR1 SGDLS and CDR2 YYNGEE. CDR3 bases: TGTGCCAGCAGCTCAGAGGGCTCGGGAGAGGGCGAGCAGTACTTC. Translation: CASSSEGSGEGEQYF.

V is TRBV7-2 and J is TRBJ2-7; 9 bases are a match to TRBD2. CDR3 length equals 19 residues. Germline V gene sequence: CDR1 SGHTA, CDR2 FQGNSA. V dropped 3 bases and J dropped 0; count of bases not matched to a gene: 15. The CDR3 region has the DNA TGTGCCAGCAGCTTTCACTTAGCGGGAGTTTTGGAAAGCTCCTACGAGCAGTACTTC. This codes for CASSFHLAGVLESSYEQYF.

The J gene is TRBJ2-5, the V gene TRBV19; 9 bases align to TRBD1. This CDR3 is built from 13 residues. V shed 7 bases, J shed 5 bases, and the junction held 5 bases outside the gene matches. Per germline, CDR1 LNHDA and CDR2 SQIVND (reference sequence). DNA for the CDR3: TGTGCCAGTACGGGACAGGGTCACGAGACCCAGTACTTC. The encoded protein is CASTGQGHETQYF. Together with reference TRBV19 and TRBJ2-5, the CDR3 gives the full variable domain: DGGITQSPKYLFRKEGQNVTLSCEQNLNHDAMYWYRQDPGQGLRLIYYSQIVNDFQKGDIAEGYSVSREKKESFPLTVTSAQKNPTAFYLCASTGQGHETQYFGPGTRLLVL.

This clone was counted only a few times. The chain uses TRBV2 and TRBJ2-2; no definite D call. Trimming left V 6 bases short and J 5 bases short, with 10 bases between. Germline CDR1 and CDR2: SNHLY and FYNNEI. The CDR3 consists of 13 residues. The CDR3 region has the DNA TGTGCCAGCAGGGCCAGCGCGACCGGGGAGCTGTTTTTT. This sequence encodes CASRASATGELFF.

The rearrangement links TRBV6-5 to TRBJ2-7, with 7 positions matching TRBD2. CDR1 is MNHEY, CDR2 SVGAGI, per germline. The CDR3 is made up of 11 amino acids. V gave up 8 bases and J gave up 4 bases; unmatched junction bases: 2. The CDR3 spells CASAGEYEQYF. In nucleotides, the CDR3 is TGTGCCAGCGCGGGAGAGTACGAGCAGTACTTC.

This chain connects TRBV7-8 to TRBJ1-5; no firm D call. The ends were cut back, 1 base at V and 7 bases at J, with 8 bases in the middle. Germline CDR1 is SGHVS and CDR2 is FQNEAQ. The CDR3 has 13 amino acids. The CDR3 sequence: CASSLGGPQPQHF. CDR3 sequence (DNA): TGTGCCAGCAGCTTAGGGGGTCCCCAGCCCCAGCATTTT.

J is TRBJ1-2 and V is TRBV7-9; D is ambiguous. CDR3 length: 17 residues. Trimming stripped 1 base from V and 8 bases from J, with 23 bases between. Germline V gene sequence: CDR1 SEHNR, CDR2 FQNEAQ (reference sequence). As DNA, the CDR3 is TGTGCCAGCAGCTTAGTTAAGACAACGGATCCCCTATACGGCTACACCTTC. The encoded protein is CASSLVKTTDPLYGYTF.

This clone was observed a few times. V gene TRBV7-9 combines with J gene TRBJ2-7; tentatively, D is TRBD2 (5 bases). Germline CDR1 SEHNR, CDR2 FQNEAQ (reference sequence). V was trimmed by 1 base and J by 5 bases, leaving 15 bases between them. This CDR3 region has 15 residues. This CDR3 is CASSLEGVRSNEQYF. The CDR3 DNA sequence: TGTGCCAGCAGCTTAGAGGGAGTAAGGTCTAACGAGCAGTACTTC.

The CDR3 sequence is CAISRDRTEAFF. CDR3 in DNA: TGTGCCATCAGTAGAGACAGGACTGAAGCTTTCTTT. The chain links TRBV10-3 to TRBJ1-1; D might be TRBD1 (6 bases). This CDR3 is built from 12 residues. Trimming removed 5 bases at V and 5 bases at J, with 9 bases between. Germline V gene lookup returns CDR1 ENHRY and CDR2 SYGVKD.

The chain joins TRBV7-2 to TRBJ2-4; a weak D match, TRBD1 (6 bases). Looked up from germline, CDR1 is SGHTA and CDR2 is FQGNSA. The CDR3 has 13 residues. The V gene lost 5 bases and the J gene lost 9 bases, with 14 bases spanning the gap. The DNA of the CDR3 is TGTGCCAGCAGCCAGGAACAGGACAGCATTCAGTACTTC. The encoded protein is CASSQEQDSIQYF.

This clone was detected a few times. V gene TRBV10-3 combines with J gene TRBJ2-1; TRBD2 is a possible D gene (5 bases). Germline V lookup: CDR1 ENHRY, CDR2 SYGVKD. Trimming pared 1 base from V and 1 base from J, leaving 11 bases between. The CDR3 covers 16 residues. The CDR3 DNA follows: TGTGCCATCAGTGAGTTGGGAGTTGGGTCCTACAATGAGCAGTTCTTC. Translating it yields CAISELGVGSYNEQFF.